This TCR beta chain was sequenced during a study of T cells after yellow fever vaccination. TCRdb fed the 5' RACE reads into MiXCR, producing one record per CDR3 protein. The sample contains hundreds of thousands of distinct CDR3 sequences, approximately 9% of which appear only once. This clonotype was counted a few times. The CDR3 spans 14 residues. Per the germline V gene, CDR1 is GTSNPN and CDR2 is SVGIG (reference sequence). With 4 bases clipped from V and 2 bases from J, the junction kept 5 bases outside the gene matches. This chain joins TRBV30 and TRBJ2-3; TRBD2 matches 8 bases. Material: PBMCs, obtained on the day of the first yellow fever vaccination. The clonotype was recovered from a man aged 18 to 35 who received the YFV17D yellow fever vaccine. The CDR3 spells CAWKAGDLTDTQYF. The DNA for the CDR3 is TGTGCCTGGAAAGCGGGGGACCTCACAGATACGCAGTATTTT.